The T cell receptor (beta chain) described here comes from a study of blood T cell repertoires in COVID-19. Overall study: From the United States, Italy and Spain came samples of acute and convalescent COVID-19. From T cells, B-cell-depleted T cells, or PBMCs came the material, which was cDNA or gDNA.

In germline, CDR1 is KGHSH, CDR2 LQKENI. V gave up 1 base and J gave up 2 bases; unmatched junction bases: 5. This CDR3 spans 16 amino acids. Original processing notes: Quantification of nucleated cells was approximated via reference gene primer amplification. Sequencing was performed with immunoSEQ multiplex PCR; in TCRdb, only in-frame clones are kept and a portion is missing. V, J and clone size were drawn from that table, and D and trimming were deduced from the DNA. The table has a few hundred thousand clones, 86% seen once. This chain uses TRBV18 with TRBJ2-3; TRBD2 aligns across 8 bases. Sequences were obtained from peripheral blood. The TCR sequence derives from a woman in her fifties or sixties with acute or convalescent COVID-19. The CDR3 region is CASSPLAAGATDTQYF. The CDR3 DNA follows: TGTGCCAGCTCACCACTAGCAGCGGGAGCCACAGATACGCAGTATTTT.